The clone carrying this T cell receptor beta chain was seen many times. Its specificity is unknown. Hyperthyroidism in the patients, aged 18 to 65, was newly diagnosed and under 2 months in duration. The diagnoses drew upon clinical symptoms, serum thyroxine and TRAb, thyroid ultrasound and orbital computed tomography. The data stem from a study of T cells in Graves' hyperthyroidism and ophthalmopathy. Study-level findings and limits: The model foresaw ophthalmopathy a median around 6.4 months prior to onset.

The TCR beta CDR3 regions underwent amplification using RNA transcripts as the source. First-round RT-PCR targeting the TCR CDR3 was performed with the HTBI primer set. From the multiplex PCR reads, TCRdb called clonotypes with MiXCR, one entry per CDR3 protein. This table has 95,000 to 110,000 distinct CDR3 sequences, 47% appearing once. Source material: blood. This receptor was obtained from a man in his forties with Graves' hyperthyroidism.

The DNA for the CDR3 is TGCAGTGCTAGAACATTGGACGCAGATACGCAGTATTTT. Protein sequence: CSARTLDADTQYF. The J gene is TRBJ2-3, the V gene TRBV20-1, with unresolved D. V was trimmed by 2 bases and J by 4 bases, leaving 10 bases between them. The germline V gene encodes CDR1 DFQATT and CDR2 SNEGSKA (reference sequence). CDR3 length: 13 amino acids.